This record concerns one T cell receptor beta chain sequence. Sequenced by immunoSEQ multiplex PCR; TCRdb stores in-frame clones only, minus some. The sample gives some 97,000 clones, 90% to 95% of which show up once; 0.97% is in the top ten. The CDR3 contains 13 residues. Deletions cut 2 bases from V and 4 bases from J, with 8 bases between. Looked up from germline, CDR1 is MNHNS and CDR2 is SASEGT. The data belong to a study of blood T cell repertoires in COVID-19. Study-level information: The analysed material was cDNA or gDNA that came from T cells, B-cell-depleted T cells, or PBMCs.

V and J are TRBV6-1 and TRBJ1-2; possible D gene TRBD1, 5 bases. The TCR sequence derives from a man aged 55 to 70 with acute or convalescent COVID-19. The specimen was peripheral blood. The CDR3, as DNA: TGTGCCAGCAGTGAATCCCAGGGCTATGGCTACACCTTC. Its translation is CASSESQGYGYTF.